The rows below give T cell receptor beta chains drawn from one sample of a study of shared clonotypes between healthy human individuals. Assay used: immunoSEQ multiplex PCR; TCRdb lists only in-frame clones, some missing. The table lists over 850,000 clones, 75% to 85% of them singletons. The sequenced sample was memory CD4+ T cells from PBMCs. The source is a young man in good health. Some clones in this sample may be carry-over from other donors' samples. The CDR3 runs from the conserved cysteine through the conserved F or W. The D gene is left open where the match is weak. For some rows the clone size is stated as once, few or many, or as a class when expanded; others skip it.

TRBJ2-2 . . 14 TRBV7-2 TGTGCCAGCAGCTTAGGAGGGGTCACCGGGGAGCTGTTTTTT CASSLGGVTGELFF
TRBJ1-1 . . 11 TRBV30 TGTGCCTGGGGTGAGAACACTGAAGCTTTCTTT CAWGENTEAFF
TRBJ2-5 . . 15 TRBV9 TGTGCCAGCAGCGTAGGGCCTACCTGGGGGGAGACCCAGTACTTC CASSVGPTWGETQYF
TRBJ2-3 TRBD2 . 17 TRBV7-9 TGTGCCAGCAGCTTAGCTCCCGTGGGCGGGAGCCCAGATACGCAGTATTTT CASSLAPVGGSPDTQYF
TRBJ2-3 . . 16 TRBV18 TGTGCCAGCTCACCACCTCGCGGGACTAGCACAGATACGCAGTATTTT CASSPPRGTSTDTQYF
TRBJ2-5 . . 14 TRBV2 TGTGCCAGCAGTGCACAGGGCGACCAAGAGACCCAGTACTTC CASSAQGDQETQYF
TRBJ1-2 . . 14 TRBV11-2 TGTGCCAGCAGCTGGACAGTTGGTGACTATGGCTACACCTTC CASSWTVGDYGYTF
TRBJ1-2 TRBD1 . 15 TRBV5-4 TGTGCCAGCAGCCCGGGGACAGACCGCCAGGGTGGCTACACCTTC CASSPGTDRQGGYTF
TRBJ1-5 . few 13 TRBV4-1 TGCGCCAGCAGCCAAGATCTTGGGGGGCCCCAGCATTTT CASSQDLGGPQHF
TRBJ2-3 TRBD2 . 17 TRBV6-1 TGTGCCAGCAGTGAAGAGAGGAGCGGGAGGGACACAGATACGCAGTATTTT CASSEERSGRDTDTQYF
TRBJ2-3 TRBD2 many 14 TRBV2 TGTGCCAGTAGGGATAGCGGGAGGGCCTCTACGCAGTATTTT CASRDSGRASTQYF